These T cell receptor beta chains were read from a single sample in a study of T cell clones after liver transplantation. The repertoire was sequenced with immunoSEQ multiplex PCR; TCRdb's copy has only in-frame clones and lacks some. There are more than 75,000 clones in the sample; around four fifths occur only once, and less than 0.6% lies in the top ten. The specimen comprised CD4+ T cells from blood, sampled approximately 45 months after liver transplant. All receptors come from a human patient who received a liver transplant. Part of the T cells may come from the graft donor. Both conserved end residues are part of each CDR3. Each record gives: CDR3 protein, CDR3 DNA, V gene, J gene, D gene, clone size. D genes are given only for firm matches. Not every row has a clone size; where given, it reads once, few, many or a size class.

CDR3aa: CASTASSPLSIGYTF
CDR3nt: TGTGCCAGTACCGCCAGTTCCCCCTTGTCTATCGGCTACACCTTC
v_gene: TRBV19
j_gene: TRBJ1-2
d_gene: -
abundance: once

CDR3aa: CASSLFGDRGTDTQYF
CDR3nt: TGTGCCAGCAGCTTATTCGGTGACCGAGGCACAGATACGCAGTATTTT
v_gene: TRBV13
j_gene: TRBJ2-3
d_gene: -
abundance: -

CDR3aa: CASTRGGRASSGANVLTF
CDR3nt: TGTGCCAGCACCCGCGGAGGCAGGGCCAGCTCTGGGGCCAACGTCCTGACTTTC
v_gene: TRBV2
j_gene: TRBJ2-6
d_gene: -
abundance: -

CDR3aa: CASSTTLSHEQYF
CDR3nt: TGTGCCAGCAGCACGACACTTTCCCACGAGCAGTACTTC
v_gene: TRBV11-2
j_gene: TRBJ2-7
d_gene: -
abundance: -

CDR3aa: CASSLRGADTQYF
CDR3nt: TGTGCCAGCAGCTTAAGGGGGGCAGATACGCAGTATTTT
v_gene: TRBV7-2
j_gene: TRBJ2-3
d_gene: -
abundance: -

CDR3aa: CASSSLAGATSDTQYF
CDR3nt: TGTGCCAGCAGCTCGTTAGCGGGAGCTACTTCAGATACGCAGTATTTT
v_gene: TRBV5-4
j_gene: TRBJ2-3
d_gene: TRBD2
abundance: -

CDR3aa: CASSSSGTGRTEQYF
CDR3nt: TGTGCCAGCAGCTCGTCCGGGACAGGCAGGACCGAGCAGTACTTC
v_gene: TRBV28
j_gene: TRBJ2-7
d_gene: TRBD1
abundance: medium-sized

CDR3aa: CAWRDIGEKLFF
CDR3nt: TGTGCCTGGAGGGACATTGGAGAAAAACTGTTTTTT
v_gene: TRBV30
j_gene: TRBJ1-4
d_gene: -
abundance: -

CDR3aa: CASKEGGRTDTQYF
CDR3nt: TGTGCCAGTAAGGAAGGAGGGAGGACAGATACGCAGTATTTT
v_gene: TRBV19
j_gene: TRBJ2-3
d_gene: -
abundance: -

CDR3aa: CASSETRSGANVLTF
CDR3nt: TGTGCCAGCAGTGAGACCCGCTCTGGGGCCAACGTCCTGACTTTC
v_gene: TRBV2
j_gene: TRBJ2-6
d_gene: -
abundance: -

CDR3aa: CAWKSGRPGNEQFF
CDR3nt: TGTGCCTGGAAAAGCGGGAGGCCGGGTAATGAGCAGTTCTTC
v_gene: TRBV30
j_gene: TRBJ2-1
d_gene: TRBD2
abundance: -

CDR3aa: CASSFLMGSTDTQYF
CDR3nt: TGCGCCAGCAGCTTTCTGATGGGCAGCACAGATACGCAGTATTTT
v_gene: TRBV5-1
j_gene: TRBJ2-3
d_gene: -
abundance: -

CDR3aa: CASSLRADTEAFF
CDR3nt: TGTGCCAGCAGCTTAAGAGCGGATACTGAAGCTTTCTTT
v_gene: TRBV7-2
j_gene: TRBJ1-1
d_gene: -
abundance: -

CDR3aa: CASTRQLSNTEAFF
CDR3nt: TGTGCCAGCACCCGACAGCTTTCGAACACTGAAGCTTTCTTT
v_gene: TRBV9
j_gene: TRBJ1-1
d_gene: -
abundance: -